The 18 T cell receptor beta chains given below trace back to one sample, sequenced in a study of vaccination and CD4 T cells after COVID-19. The antigens for these receptors are not known. Treatment defined: approximately nine-day PBMC culture with coronavirus spike peptide pools or control peptides (ViraFEST assay). During the years 2011-2018, before the COVID-19 pandemic, the unexposed donor's CD4+ T cells were collected. With the Oncomine TCR Beta short-read assay, DNA from cultured CD4+ T cells was sequenced. Cultured CD4+ T cells were the source of extracted genomic DNA. TCRdb fed the PCR reads into MiXCR, producing one record per CDR3 protein. The sample has approximately 10,000 distinct CDR3 sequences; around a third are singletons. The sequencing sample was made of CD4+ T cells from blood, cultured in vitro. These receptor sequences come from a human donor in good health.

This chain uses TRBV4-1 with TRBJ1-5; D uncertain. Trimming shortened V by 3 bases and J by 7 bases, and 7 bases separated the two germline ends. CDR3 size: 12 residues. Per germline, CDR1 MGHRA and CDR2 YSYEKL. In DNA, the CDR3 is TGCGCCAGCAGCCACCTCGACCAGCCCCAGCATTTT. Encoded protein: CASSHLDQPQHF.

This clonotype was counted a few times. This rearrangement joins TRBV20-1 to TRBJ1-3, with no clear D. The germline V gene encodes CDR1 DFQATT and CDR2 SNEGSKA (reference sequence). V lost 5 bases to trimming and J lost 2 bases, with 13 bases between them. The CDR3 has 14 amino acids. CDR3 nucleotide sequence: TGCAGTGCTGAGAGGGTTCGAACTGGAAACACCATATATTTT. Protein: CSAERVRTGNTIYF.

The chain combines TRBV20-1 with TRBJ2-3; the D is unclear. The ends were cut back, 3 bases at V and 4 bases at J, with 11 bases in the middle. The CDR3 length is 13 residues. Germline V gene sequence: CDR1 DFQATT, CDR2 SNEGSKA (reference sequence). CDR3 DNA: TGCAGTGCTAGGTTCGGTAGCCCAGATACGCAGTATTTT. This gives the protein CSARFGSPDTQYF.

The chain couples TRBV25-1 to TRBJ2-1; a weak D match, TRBD2 (6 bases). In germline, CDR1 is MGHDK, CDR2 SYGVNS. Trimming took off 1 base at V and 0 bases at J, with 19 bases between the two ends. The CDR3 runs to 19 residues. The CDR3, as DNA: TGTGCCAGCAGTGAATGGTCCCGTCGCGGGACGAGCTCCTACAATGAGCAGTTCTTC. Residues: CASSEWSRRGTSSYNEQFF.

Only a few counts were recorded for this clonotype. The chain employs TRBV2 and TRBJ1-5; possibly TRBD1 for D (5 bases). CDR3 length: 13 amino acids. Trimming took off 6 bases at V and 5 bases at J, with 11 bases between the two ends. Germline CDR1 is SNHLY and CDR2 is FYNNEI. CDR3 coding DNA: TGTGCCAGCAGCCTAGACAGTTATCAGCCCCAGCATTTT. It specifies CASSLDSYQPQHF. Complete variable domain (other parts from reference TRBV2 and TRBJ1-5): EPEVTQTPSHQVTQMGQEVILRCVPISNHLYFYWYRQILGQKVEFLVSFYNNEISEKSEIFDDQFSVERPDGSNFTLKIRSTKLEDSAMYFCASSLDSYQPQHFGDGTRLSIL.

CDR3 in amino acids: CASSKTGGLSYEQYF. The CDR3 region has the DNA TGTGCCAGCAGCAAGACAGGGGGCCTATCCTACGAGCAGTACTTC. J is TRBJ2-7 and V is TRBV5-4, with 10 bases lining up with TRBD1. V lost 4 bases to trimming and J lost 1 base; unmatched junction nucleotides: 5. The CDR3 loop spans 15 amino acids. CDR1 SGHNT and CDR2 YYREEE come from the germline V gene (reference sequence).

This clonotype showed up just a few times. The V gene is TRBV6-1, the J gene TRBJ2-7; D possibly corresponds to TRBD2 (6 bases). The CDR3 has 13 amino acids. The germline V and J ends were trimmed by 9 bases and 4 bases, with 16 bases remaining between them. Germline CDR1 and CDR2: MNHNS and SASEGT. CDR3 DNA sequence: TGTGCCAGTTCCGGAGGGGTCCGGTACGAGCAGTACTTC. Translation: CASSGGVRYEQYF.

Of note for this clonotype: At one end the junction does not follow the germline gene, possibly because of a read error. The chain recombines TRBV10-3 with TRBJ1-5; D unclear. CDR1 and CDR2 (germline): ENHRY, SYGVKD. CDR3 length: 17 residues. The CDR3 region has the DNA TGTACCATCAGTGAATGGGCAGCCGACTATAGCAATCAGCCCCAGCATTTT. Translated: CTISEWAADYSNQPQHF.

Only a few counts were recorded for this clonotype. The chain joins TRBV21-1 to TRBJ2-5; whether TRBD1, the table's D call, matches the DNA was not checked. TRBV21-1 is an annotated pseudogene. This CDR3 contains 16 residues. The CDR3 here is CASSKGRTEYQETQYF. CDR3 nucleotide sequence: TGTGCCAGCAGCAAGGGACGGACGGAGTACCAAGAGACCCAGTACTTC.

This clonotype was detected a few times. The rearrangement joins TRBV21-1 to TRBJ2-7. TRBV21-1 is marked as a pseudogene. This CDR3 region has 15 residues. The DNA of the CDR3 is TGTGCCAGCAGCAAAGATGCGCGGGAGCCCTACGAGCAGTACTTC. This sequence encodes CASSKDAREPYEQYF.

The chain is built from TRBV10-3 and TRBJ2-1, with 9 bases matching TRBD1. This CDR3 is 13 amino acids long. The ends lost 6 bases at V and 8 bases at J; junction bases unmatched: 5. Germline V gene data show CDR1 as ENHRY and CDR2 as SYGVKD. The CDR3: CAISGDRVYEQFF. CDR3 nucleotides: TGTGCCATCAGCGGGGACAGGGTCTATGAGCAGTTCTTC.

In its sample, this clonotype was seen a few times. The chain joins TRBV6-1 to TRBJ1-5, with TRBD1 matching 8 bases. CDR3 length: 13 residues. Trimming cost V 6 bases and J 6 bases; bases outside gene matches: 4. Germline loops: CDR1 MNHNS, CDR2 SASEGT. DNA for the CDR3: TGTGCCAGCAGAGGACAGGGAGCTCAGCCCCAGCATTTT. Protein sequence: CASRGQGAQPQHF.

This clonotype has a handful of counts. The chain couples TRBV11-3 to TRBJ2-1; 7 bases agree with TRBD2. The germline V gene has CDR1 SGHNT and CDR2 YENEEA. The CDR3 has 17 residues. Trimming took 1 base from V and 8 from J; bases not matched to a gene: 14. The CDR3 spells CASSLVGFSGQSDEQFF. DNA for the CDR3: TGTGCCAGCAGCTTAGTGGGGTTTAGCGGGCAGTCCGATGAGCAGTTCTTC.

Written as DNA, the CDR3 is TGTGCTAGTGGGGCCTCTGTGGTGAACACTGAAGCTTTCTTT. It specifies CASGASVVNTEAFF. V usage is TRBV12-5 and J usage is TRBJ1-1, with no clear D. Looked up from germline, CDR1 is LGHNT and CDR2 is FRNRAP. CDR3 length equals 14 residues. The ends were cut back, 6 bases at V and 0 bases at J, with 11 bases in the middle. Complete variable domain (other parts from reference TRBV12-5 and TRBJ1-1): DARVTQTPRHKVTEMGQEVTMRCQPILGHNTVFWYRQTMMQGLELLAYFRNRAPLDDSGMPKDRFSAEMPDATLATLKIQPSEPRDSAVYFCASGASVVNTEAFFGQGTRLTVV.

In this sample, this clonotype turned up a few times. This rearrangement joins TRBV7-8 to TRBJ2-5; 7 bases are a match to TRBD2. The junction had 7 bases not matched to a gene; V was cut back by 2 bases and J by 1 base. CDR3 length equals 16 residues. The germline V gene encodes CDR1 SGHVS and CDR2 FQNEAQ. CDR3 sequence reads: CASSLLGGRFQETQYF. The CDR3 coding sequence is TGTGCCAGCAGCTTACTGGGGGGGAGATTCCAAGAGACCCAGTACTTC.

The chain recombines TRBV20-1 with TRBJ1-1; D unresolved. V was pared by 4 bases and J by 0 bases, with 9 bases between. The CDR3 runs 13 residues. Germline V lookup: CDR1 DFQATT, CDR2 SNEGSKA (reference sequence). The CDR3 sequence: CSAKRALNTEAFF. The CDR3 coding sequence is TGCAGTGCTAAACGGGCCCTGAACACTGAAGCTTTCTTT.

The gene calls are TRBV7-9 and TRBJ1-5, with 9 bases fitting TRBD1. The CDR3 contains 18 residues. The germline V gene encodes CDR1 SEHNR and CDR2 FQNEAQ (reference sequence). Unmatched junction bases numbered 16, after V lost 5 bases and J lost 5 bases. CDR3 nucleotide sequence: TGTGCCAGCAGCGCCACTTTCCGGGACAGGGTTTTACATCAGCCCCAGCATTTT. It is translated as CASSATFRDRVLHQPQHF.

The rearrangement links TRBV5-1 to TRBJ1-3; D perhaps matches TRBD1 (6 bases). This CDR3 comprises 14 residues. CDR1 is SGHRS, CDR2 YFSETQ, per germline. Trimming took 4 bases from V and 2 from J, leaving 10 bases between them. CDR3 DNA: TGCGCCAGCAGCCCACAGGGTGCTGGAAACACCATATATTTT. Its protein product is CASSPQGAGNTIYF.